The TCR beta chain described here comes from a study of regulatory T cells in long-lasting Graves disease. Regarding time point: newly diagnosed GD, antithyroid drugs for less than 3 months. Preparation of the TCR library used RNA extracted from PBMCs. V was pared by 7 bases and J by 1 base, with 23 bases between. CDR3 length: 18 residues. From germline, CDR1 is MNHEY and CDR2 SVGEGT. Building the TCR beta libraries relied on iRepertoire HTBI primers, and CDR3 regions underwent Arm-PCR. MiXCR was run by TCRdb on the multiplex PCR reads, yielding one entry per CDR3 protein. The sample gives 300,000 to 400,000 distinct CDR3 sequences, 16% of which show up once; 30% is in the top ten. The same data also contributed to another study, on T cells in Graves' hyperthyroidism and ophthalmopathy.

Here the sequenced sample was peripheral blood mononuclear cells (PBMCs), taken at new diagnosis, from a patient treated with antithyroid drugs. The chain carries TRBV6-2 or TRBV6-3 and TRBJ2-1, with D perhaps being TRBD1 or TRBD2 (5 bases each). The receptor was derived from a man aged 40-49 years with Graves disease. The CDR3 DNA reads TGTGCCAGCAACCTCCTCCGGGACCCCCACGGGTCCTACAATGAGCAGTTCTTC. Residues: CASNLLRDPHGSYNEQFF.